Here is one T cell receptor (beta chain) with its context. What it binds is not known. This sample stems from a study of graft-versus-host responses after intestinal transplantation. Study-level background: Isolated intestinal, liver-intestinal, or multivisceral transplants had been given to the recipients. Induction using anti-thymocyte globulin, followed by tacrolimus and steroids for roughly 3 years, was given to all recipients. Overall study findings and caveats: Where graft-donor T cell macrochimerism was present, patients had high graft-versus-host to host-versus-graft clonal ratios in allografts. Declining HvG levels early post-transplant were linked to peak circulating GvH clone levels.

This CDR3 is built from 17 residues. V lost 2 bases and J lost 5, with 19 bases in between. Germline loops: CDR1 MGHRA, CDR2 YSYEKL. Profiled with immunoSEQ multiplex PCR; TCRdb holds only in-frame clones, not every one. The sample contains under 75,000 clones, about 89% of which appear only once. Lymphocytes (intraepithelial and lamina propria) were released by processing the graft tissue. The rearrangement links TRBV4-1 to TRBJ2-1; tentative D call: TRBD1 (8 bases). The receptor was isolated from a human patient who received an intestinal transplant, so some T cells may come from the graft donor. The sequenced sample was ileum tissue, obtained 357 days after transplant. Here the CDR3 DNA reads TGCGCCAGCAGCCAAAGGGGAGGGGGGGACAGGCACAATGAGCAGTTCTTC. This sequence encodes CASSQRGGGDRHNEQFF.